This T cell receptor (beta chain) derives from a study of OX40 agonist ivuxolimab in advanced cancers. Study details: A history of anti-PD-1, anti-PD-L1 or anti-CTLA-4 therapy was acceptable, and about 37% had some. Partial responses occurred in Three dose-escalation patients, one with hepatocellular carcinoma and two with cutaneous melanoma. Study conclusions and caveats: Relatively little clonal expansion, among the lowest observed, appeared in partial responders at 0.1-3.0 mg/kg.

As for this clone: Its antigen is still unknown.

Looked up from germline, CDR1 is MNHEY and CDR2 is SVGAGI. CDR3 length: 14 residues. Trimming took 8 bases from V and 0 from J; bases not matched to a gene: 5. It was autoimmune disease history or systemic immunosuppression that excluded patients. Produced via immunoSEQ multiplex PCR; TCRdb's table is partial and in-frame only. The table includes 50,000 to 70,000 clones, roughly 81% detected once. The sequencing here drew on CD4+ or CD8+ T cells sorted from blood, taken in a trial of the OX40 agonist ivuxolimab. This receptor was identified in an adult with an advanced solid tumor such as melanoma, head and neck, liver or kidney cancer. The rearrangement links TRBV6-5 to TRBJ2-3; 7 positions match TRBD1. The CDR3 coding sequence is TGTGCCAGCGGACAGGACCATAGCACAGATACGCAGTATTTT. This codes for CASGQDHSTDTQYF.